The 28 T cell receptor beta chains below come from one sample, sequenced in a study of CD8 T cells in ankylosing spondylitis. Each CDR3 protein gets one entry after TCRdb re-called the 5' RACE reads with MiXCR. The data show around 100,000 distinct CDR3 sequences, less than 25% seen once. The sequenced sample was synovial fluid, either unsorted or a sorted T cell fraction (not recorded which). The source is a male donor with ankylosing spondylitis.

This chain connects TRBV29-1 to TRBJ1-5, with a possible D match to TRBD1 (6 bases). V gave up 4 bases and J gave up 2 bases, with 9 bases separating them. The germline gives CDR1 SQVTM, CDR2 ANQGSEA. The CDR3 totals 13 residues. DNA for the CDR3: TGCAGCGTTGGGGCAGGGGGCAATCAGCCCCAGCATTTT. Translating gives CSVGAGGNQPQHF. The whole variable domain, filled in from reference TRBV29-1 and TRBJ1-5, reads SAVISQKPSRDICQRGTSLTIQCQVDSQVTMMFWYRQQPGQSLTLIATANQGSEATYESGFVIDKFPISRPNLTFSTLTVSNMSPEDSSIYLCSVGAGGNQPQHFGDGTRLSIL.

The chain has TRBV14 and TRBJ1-4; D is possibly TRBD1 (5 bases). Germline CDR1 is SGHDN and CDR2 is FVKESK. The V and J ends lost 5 bases and 5 bases respectively, with 18 bases between them. This CDR3 has 16 amino acids. CDR3 in DNA: TGTGCCAGCAGCTTGTCTCTCGACAGCCCAAATGAAAAACTGTTTTTT. It is translated as CASSLSLDSPNEKLFF. Based on the CDR3 plus reference TRBV14 and TRBJ1-4, the full variable domain is EAGVTQFPSHSVIEKGQTVTLRCDPISGHDNLYWYRRVMGKEIKFLLHFVKESKQDESGMPNNRFLAERTGGTYSTLKVQPAELEDSGVYFCASSLSLDSPNEKLFFGSGTQLSVL.

The rearrangement links TRBV29-1 to TRBJ2-3; maybe TRBD2 (5 bases). The CDR3 sequence is 10 residues long. Trimming took off 4 bases at V and 6 bases at J, with 5 bases between the two ends. Germline V gene sequence: CDR1 SQVTM, CDR2 ANQGSEA. CDR3 coding DNA: TGCAGCGTTGGCGGGGATACGCAGTATTTT. Protein sequence: CSVGGDTQYF.

The chain uses TRBV6-6 and TRBJ2-1; D is uncertain. Germline V gene lookup returns CDR1 MNHNY and CDR2 SVGAGI (reference sequence). V gave up 3 bases and J gave up 7 bases, with 7 bases separating them. The CDR3 sequence is 12 residues long. CDR3 in DNA: TGTGCCAGCAGTTATAAGGAGAATGAGCAGTTCTTC. Protein product: CASSYKENEQFF.

This clonotype was seen a few times. The chain couples TRBV7-2 to TRBJ1-6; D perhaps matches TRBD1 (5 bases). V lost 1 base to trimming and J lost 8 bases, with 9 bases between them. Germline CDR1 is SGHTA and CDR2 is FQGNSA. CDR3 length: 14 residues. The CDR3 coding sequence is TGTGCCAGCAGCTTAGGCGAGGGGTATTCACCCCTCCACTTT. It codes for CASSLGEGYSPLHF.

Only a few counts were recorded for this clonotype. The J gene is TRBJ1-5, the V gene TRBV12-3 or TRBV12-4; 7 bases are shared with TRBD1. Trimming removed 6 bases from V and 3 bases from J; junction bases left unmatched: 5. This CDR3 comprises 14 residues. The CDR3 nucleotides read TGTGCCAGCAGACAGGGGAGAAACAATCAGCCCCAGCATTTT. Its translation: CASRQGRNNQPQHF.

This clonotype came up many times. This rearrangement joins TRBV19 to TRBJ1-1; D call uncertain. Germline CDR1 and CDR2: LNHDA and SQIVND (reference sequence). The CDR3 is 13 amino acids. V was trimmed by 6 bases and J by 3 bases, leaving 11 bases between them. CDR3 protein: CASSPRTDTEAFF. The CDR3 coding sequence is TGTGCCAGTAGCCCCCGGACGGACACTGAAGCTTTCTTT.

V and J are TRBV5-1 and TRBJ1-3, with D tentatively TRBD1 (5 bases). Germline CDR1 and CDR2: SGHRS and YFSETQ. V shed 4 bases and J shed 8 bases, with 13 bases lying between them. The CDR3 extends over 13 amino acids. Written as DNA, the CDR3 is TGCGCCAGCAGCCGGGACCTCCGGGACACCATATATTTT. Residues: CASSRDLRDTIYF.

Only a few counts were recorded for this clonotype. The genes are TRBV27 and TRBJ1-2, with D perhaps TRBD1 (5 bases). The CDR3 is 13 residues long. Looked up from germline, CDR1 is MNHEY and CDR2 is SMNVEV (reference sequence). Trimming pared 6 bases from V and 6 bases from J, leaving 14 bases between. CDR3 region: CASSLGWGNGYTF. Written as DNA, the CDR3 is TGTGCCAGCAGCCTGGGATGGGGGAATGGCTACACCTTC.

This clonotype ranks as medium-sized. The V and J genes are TRBV12-3 or TRBV12-4 and TRBJ2-5, with a weak D call TRBD2 (5 bases). This CDR3 comprises 12 residues. V was pared by 6 bases and J by 5 bases, with 10 bases between. The CDR3 loop is CASRAGGETQYF. The CDR3 DNA reads as TGTGCCAGCAGGGCAGGCGGGGAGACCCAGTACTTC.

This clonotype has a handful of counts. The genes are TRBV15 and TRBJ2-1, with D possibly TRBD1 on 5 matching bases. CDR1 and CDR2 from the germline V gene are LNHNV and YYDKDF (reference sequence). This CDR3 is built from 13 residues. V dropped 0 bases and J dropped 9 bases, with 9 bases sitting between them. The CDR3 DNA sequence: TGTGCCACCAGCAGAGATGTCCAGGGTGAGCAGTTCTTC. This sequence encodes CATSRDVQGEQFF. The entire variable domain, with the rest obtained from reference TRBV15 and TRBJ2-1, is as follows: DAMVIQNPRYQVTQFGKPVTLSCSQTLNHNVMYWYQQKSSQAPKLLFHYYDKDFNNEADTPDNFQSRRPNTSFCFLDIRSPGLGDTAMYLCATSRDVQGEQFFGPGTRLTVL.

The rearrangement joins TRBV11-3 to TRBJ2-5, with D perhaps TRBD2 (6 bases). The CDR3 spans 16 residues. Looked up from germline, CDR1 is SGHNT and CDR2 is YENEEA. V lost 1 base to trimming and J lost 2 bases, with 14 bases between them. The DNA for the CDR3 is TGTGCCAGCAGCTTAGGAGCTAGCGCAAATCAAGAGACCCAGTACTTC. The encoded protein is CASSLGASANQETQYF.

The chain couples TRBV4-2 to TRBJ2-1; either TRBD1 or TRBD2 may supply D (5 bases each). Per the germline V gene, CDR1 is LGHNA and CDR2 is YNFKEQ. V dropped 1 base and J dropped 8 bases, with 18 bases sitting between them. The CDR3 extends over 16 amino acids. The CDR3 region has the DNA TGTGCCAGCAGCCAAGCACCTATCCAAGGGACGGATGAGCAGTTCTTC. It translates to CASSQAPIQGTDEQFF.

This clonotype came up a few times. V gene TRBV4-2 combines with J gene TRBJ2-1; 9 nucleotides agree with TRBD2. This CDR3 has 19 amino acids. J gave up 4 bases and V 4 bases, and 17 bases lay outside the gene matches. CDR1 is LGHNA, CDR2 YNFKEQ, per germline. CDR3 sequence: CASSRTASGTPGGYNEQFF. The CDR3, as DNA: TGTGCCAGCAGCCGAACGGCTAGCGGGACTCCTGGGGGGTACAATGAGCAGTTCTTC.

This clonotype was seen a few times. The chain has TRBV12-3 or TRBV12-4 and TRBJ1-5; 9 bases fit TRBD1. This CDR3 contains 15 residues. Trimming at V came to 4 bases and at J to 3 bases, leaving 4 bases not matched to a gene. The CDR3: CASSSGDRDNQPQHF. The DNA for the CDR3 is TGTGCCAGCAGTTCTGGGGACAGGGACAATCAGCCCCAGCATTTT.

This clonotype was seen ten or more times. The chain links TRBV29-1 to TRBJ2-3, with D hard to call. V lost 4 bases and J lost 0, with 8 bases in between. CDR1 SQVTM and CDR2 ANQGSEA come from the germline V gene. The CDR3 extends over 13 amino acids. The chain's CDR3 is CSVGPDSTDTQYF. CDR3 DNA sequence: TGCAGCGTTGGGCCTGATAGCACAGATACGCAGTATTTT.

This clonotype turned up a few times. V and J are TRBV6-2 or TRBV6-3 and TRBJ2-7; D is ambiguous. V was cut by 5 bases and J by 3 bases, with 8 bases left in between. There are 12 residues in the CDR3. Germline CDR1 is MNHEY and CDR2 is SVGEGT. Here the CDR3 DNA reads TGTGCCAGCAGTACAGCTGTCTACGAGCAGTACTTC. It specifies CASSTAVYEQYF.

This clonotype occurred many times. The chain employs TRBV4-1 and TRBJ1-6; possibly TRBD1 for D (5 bases). V gave up 6 bases and J gave up 5 bases, with 11 bases separating them. The germline V gene encodes CDR1 MGHRA and CDR2 YSYEKL. The CDR3 covers 14 residues. The CDR3 loop is CASSPGGDNSPLHF. For the CDR3, the DNA is TGCGCCAGCAGTCCCGGGGGTGATAATTCACCCCTCCACTTT.

The chain is built from TRBV5-1 and TRBJ2-5; 7 bases are shared with TRBD1. V shed 2 bases and J 5 bases; nucleotides not matched to a gene: 9. Germline loops: CDR1 SGHRS, CDR2 YFSETQ. The CDR3 is made up of 15 amino acids. CDR3 region: CASSFPGQVDETQYF. The CDR3 bases are TGCGCCAGCAGCTTTCCCGGACAGGTGGACGAGACCCAGTACTTC.

This clonotype has only a few counts. Here the CDR3 DNA reads TGTGCCAGCAGATTCGACGTTAATGAGCAGTTCTTC. This translates into CASRFDVNEQFF. This rearrangement joins TRBV12-3 or TRBV12-4 to TRBJ2-1; D unresolved. Trimming left V 6 bases short and J 7 bases short, with 10 bases between. The length of the CDR3 is 12 residues.

This clonotype appeared many times. This chain connects TRBV6-2 or TRBV6-3 to TRBJ2-7; D might be TRBD1 (5 bases). The germline V gene encodes CDR1 MNHEY and CDR2 SVGEGT. The V and J ends lost 4 bases and 3 bases respectively, with 13 bases between them. This CDR3 spans 14 amino acids. The CDR3 DNA is TGTGCCAGCAGTTCGCCCAGGGTTTTCTACGAGCAGTACGTC. Its protein is CASSSPRVFYEQYV.

This chain joins TRBV7-8 and TRBJ2-7; D is unresolved. The CDR3 totals 13 residues. The germline V and J ends were trimmed by 8 bases and 4 bases, with 15 bases remaining between them. Per the germline V gene, CDR1 is SGHVS and CDR2 is FQNEAQ. This chain's CDR3 is CASRQVDGYEQYF. DNA for the CDR3: TGTGCCAGCCGTCAAGTGGACGGTTACGAGCAGTACTTC.

In its sample, this clonotype ranks as medium-sized (0.01 to 0.1%). V is TRBV10-2 and J is TRBJ2-5; 10 nucleotides align to TRBD2. Germline-derived CDR1 and CDR2 are WSHSY and SAAADI. The CDR3 extends over 17 amino acids. Trimming removed 7 bases from V and 5 bases from J; junction bases left unmatched: 16. CDR3 nucleotides: TGCGCCAGCAAACTTCCTAGCGGGAGCTCGGGGGGGGAGACCCAGTACTTC. Translation: CASKLPSGSSGGETQYF.

This clonotype was observed a single time. The junction departs from germline at one end; a sequencing error may be responsible. This rearrangement joins TRBV5-1 to TRBJ2-3; D is ambiguous. The germline V gene encodes CDR1 SGHRS and CDR2 YFSETQ. The CDR3 is 11 residues long. DNA of the CDR3: TGCGCCAGCAGCTTGGCAGATACGCAGAATTTT. Residues: CASSLADTQNF.

This clonotype has only a few counts. The rearrangement links TRBV6-1 to TRBJ2-7; D remains ambiguous. The CDR3 is 15 amino acids. V was trimmed by 6 bases and J by 0 bases, leaving 15 bases between them. In germline, CDR1 is MNHNS, CDR2 SASEGT. The DNA for the CDR3 is TGTGCCAGCAGGGAAATAGTTTTCAGCTCCTACGAGCAGTACTTC. Its protein product is CASREIVFSSYEQYF.

This chain uses TRBV11-1 with TRBJ2-1, with 14 positions matching TRBD2. Per the germline V gene, CDR1 is SGHAT and CDR2 is FQDESV (reference sequence). V gave up 4 bases and J gave up 3 bases; unmatched junction bases: 5. There are 17 residues in the CDR3. The CDR3 DNA is TGTGCCAGCAGCTATTCGGGACTAGCGGGGGTCTACAATGAGCAGTTCTTC. Translation gives CASSYSGLAGVYNEQFF.

This clonotype turned up a few times. The genes are TRBV4-2 and TRBJ2-2, with no clear D. V was pared by 0 bases and J by 2 bases, with 7 bases between. Looked up from germline, CDR1 is LGHNA and CDR2 is YNFKEQ. This CDR3 has 15 residues. Here the CDR3 DNA reads TGTGCCAGCAGCCAAGATCAGTTAAACACCGGGGAGCTGTTTTTT. Its protein product is CASSQDQLNTGELFF.

This clonotype was found many times. This chain links TRBV12-3 or TRBV12-4 with TRBJ2-1; 8 positions match TRBD2. The CDR3 consists of 16 residues. V dropped 7 bases and J dropped 0; count of bases not matched to a gene: 8. CDR3 protein: CASILQAGVSYNEQFF. The DNA of the CDR3 is TGTGCCAGCATCCTCCAAGCGGGAGTCTCCTACAATGAGCAGTTCTTC.